This TCR beta chain was identified in a study of T cells in Graves' hyperthyroidism and ophthalmopathy. Amplified TCR beta CDR3 regions derived from RNA transcripts. Researchers ran a first-round RT-PCR on the TCR CDR3 using the HTBI primer set. Via MiXCR, TCRdb re-called the multiplex PCR reads, giving one row per CDR3 protein. The data show 300,000 or so distinct CDR3 sequences, with around 15% seen just once and over 45% held by the top ten. The CDR3 spans 13 residues. V lost 3 bases, J lost 6 bases, and 10 bases lay in between. Germline-derived CDR1 and CDR2 are KGHSH and LQKENI. This TCR came from a woman aged 55-69 years with Graves' ophthalmopathy. The sequencing sample was made of blood. V gene TRBV18 combines with J gene TRBJ2-3, with unresolved D. This chain's CDR3 is CASSPDGVDTQYF. CDR3 DNA sequence: TGTGCCAGCTCACCCGATGGGGTGGATACGCAGTATTTT. Combining the CDR3 with reference TRBV18 and TRBJ2-3 gives the whole variable domain NAGVMQNPRHLVRRRGQEARLRCSPMKGHSHVYWYRQLPEEGLKFMVYLQKENIIDESGMPKERFSAEFPKEGPSILRIQQVVRGDSAAYFCASSPDGVDTQYFGPGTRLTVL.